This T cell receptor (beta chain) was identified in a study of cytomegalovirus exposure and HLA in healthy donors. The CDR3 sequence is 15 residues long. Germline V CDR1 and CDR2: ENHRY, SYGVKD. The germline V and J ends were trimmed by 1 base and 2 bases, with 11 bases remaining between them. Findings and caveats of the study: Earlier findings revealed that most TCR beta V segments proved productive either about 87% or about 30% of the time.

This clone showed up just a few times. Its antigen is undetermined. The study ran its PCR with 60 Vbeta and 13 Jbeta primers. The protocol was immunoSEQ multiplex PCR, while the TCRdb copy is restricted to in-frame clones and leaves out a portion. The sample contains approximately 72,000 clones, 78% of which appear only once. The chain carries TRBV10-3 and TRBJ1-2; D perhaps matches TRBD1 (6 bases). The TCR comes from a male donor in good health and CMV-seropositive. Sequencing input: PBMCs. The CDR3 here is CAISEYAGANYGYTF. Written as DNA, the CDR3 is TGTGCCATCAGTGAGTACGCAGGGGCCAACTATGGCTACACCTTC.